The clone carrying this T cell receptor beta chain was observed at least ten times. This specimen comes from a study of kidney transplant recipient with SARS-CoV-2 infection. V gave up 2 bases and J gave up 9 bases, with 14 bases separating them. Per the germline V gene, CDR1 is LNHNV and CDR2 is YYDKDF (reference sequence). This CDR3 is 15 amino acids long. TCRdb re-analysed the reads in MiXCR, keeping a single row per CDR3 protein. The sample lists 200,000 to 300,000 distinct CDR3 sequences, about 28% occurring once. This clonotype was obtained from a male patient between 25 and 40 years old who had COVID-19 and was a kidney transplant recipient. Part of the T cell pool may stem from the graft donor. The specimen was a blood sample, collected at baseline and on day 111 from a kidney transplant recipient. The chain links TRBV15 to TRBJ1-6; TRBD1 is a possible D gene (5 bases). CDR3 sequence: CATSRPTGGGSPLHF. The CDR3 DNA reads TGTGCCACCAGCAGACCTACGGGGGGTGGTTCACCCCTCCACTTT.